The 4 T cell receptor beta chains reported below all come from one sample, sequenced in a study of shared clonotypes between healthy human individuals. The assay was immunoSEQ multiplex PCR, and TCRdb's table has in-frame clones only and misses some. In the table there are around 2,000,000 clones, about 92% of which are singletons. The naive CD8 fraction comprised CD45RO-negative cells positively selected for CCR7 and excluded terminally differentiated effector memory CD45RA+ cells. The sequenced sample consisted of naive CD8+ T cells from PBMCs. The origin of the receptors is a man between 18 and 29 years old in good health. Some clones in this sample may be carry-over from other donors' samples.

Worth noting for this clone: The same CDR3 can be traced to other DNA sequences in this sample. The chain links TRBV9 to TRBJ2-1; no clear D. Trimming shortened V by 0 bases and J by 6 bases, and 7 bases separated the two germline ends. This CDR3 has 13 residues. Per germline, CDR1 SGDLS and CDR2 YYNGEE. CDR3 bases: TGTGCCAGCAGCGTAGGTAGCCCCAATGAGCAGTTCTTC. Translating gives CASSVGSPNEQFF.

The chain is built from TRBV4-1 and TRBJ2-7; 9 nucleotides agree with TRBD2. With 3 bases clipped from V and 9 bases from J, the junction kept 12 bases outside the gene matches. Germline-derived CDR1 and CDR2 are MGHRA and YSYEKL. The CDR3 is 15 residues long. The CDR3 coding sequence is TGCGCCAGCAGCCACCAAATAGCGGGAGACCCCGTGCAGTACTTC. It specifies CASSHQIAGDPVQYF.

The CDR3 DNA reads TGTGCCATCAGTGAGCGGCTAAACCTCACCTACGAGCAGTACTTC. This translates into CAISERLNLTYEQYF. The gene calls are TRBV10-3 and TRBJ2-7; D gene unclear. From germline, CDR1 is ENHRY and CDR2 SYGVKD. CDR3 length: 15 amino acids. V shed 2 bases and J shed 2 bases, with 13 bases lying between them.

V usage is TRBV9 and J usage is TRBJ2-2, with D uncertain. The CDR3 consists of 16 residues. The germline V gene has CDR1 SGDLS and CDR2 YYNGEE. The germline V and J ends were trimmed by 4 bases and 3 bases, with 16 bases remaining between them. CDR3 coding DNA: TGTGCCAGCAGCCATAGGGTAGTTCAGGACACCGGGGAGCTGTTTTTT. Protein product: CASSHRVVQDTGELFF.